This TCR beta chain is from a study of T cells in Graves' hyperthyroidism and ophthalmopathy. This clonotype was counted many times. The antigen is unknown. Study-wide results and limits: Within blood appeared most thyroid clonotypes that had expanded above 0.001.

TCR beta CDR3 region amplification was performed from RNA transcripts. HTBI primers were employed in a first-round RT-PCR of the TCR CDR3. TCRdb itself ran the multiplex PCR reads through MiXCR, one entry per CDR3 protein. Found here are over 500,000 distinct CDR3 sequences, less than 15% of them singletons; the top ten hold about 14%. Specimen: blood. The TCR originated in a woman aged 40 to 50 with Graves' hyperthyroidism.

The CDR3, as DNA: TGTGCCTGGAGACCACTAGCGGGAGGGTACGGCGAGCAGTTCTTC. As protein: CAWRPLAGGYGEQFF. The chain couples TRBV30 to TRBJ2-1, with 13 bases lining up with TRBD2. The CDR3 has 15 amino acids. The germline V gene encodes CDR1 GTSNPN and CDR2 SVGIG (reference sequence). Trimming at V came to 3 bases and at J to 10 bases, leaving 9 bases not matched to a gene.